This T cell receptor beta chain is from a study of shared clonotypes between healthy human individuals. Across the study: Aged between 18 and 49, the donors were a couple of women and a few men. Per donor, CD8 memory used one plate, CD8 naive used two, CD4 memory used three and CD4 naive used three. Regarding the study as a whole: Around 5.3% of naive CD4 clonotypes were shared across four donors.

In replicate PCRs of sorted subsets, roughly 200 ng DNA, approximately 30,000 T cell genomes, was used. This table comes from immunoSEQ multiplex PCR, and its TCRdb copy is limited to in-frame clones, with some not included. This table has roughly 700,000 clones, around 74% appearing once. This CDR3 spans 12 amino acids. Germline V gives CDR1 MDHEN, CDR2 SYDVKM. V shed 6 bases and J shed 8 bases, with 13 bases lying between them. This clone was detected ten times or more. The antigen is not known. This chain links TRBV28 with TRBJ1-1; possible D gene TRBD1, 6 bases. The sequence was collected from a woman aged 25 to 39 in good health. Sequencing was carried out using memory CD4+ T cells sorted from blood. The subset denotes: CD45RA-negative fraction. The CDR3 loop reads CASSLRGGEAFF. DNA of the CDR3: TGTGCCAGCAGCCTTCGAGGGGGGGAAGCTTTCTTT.